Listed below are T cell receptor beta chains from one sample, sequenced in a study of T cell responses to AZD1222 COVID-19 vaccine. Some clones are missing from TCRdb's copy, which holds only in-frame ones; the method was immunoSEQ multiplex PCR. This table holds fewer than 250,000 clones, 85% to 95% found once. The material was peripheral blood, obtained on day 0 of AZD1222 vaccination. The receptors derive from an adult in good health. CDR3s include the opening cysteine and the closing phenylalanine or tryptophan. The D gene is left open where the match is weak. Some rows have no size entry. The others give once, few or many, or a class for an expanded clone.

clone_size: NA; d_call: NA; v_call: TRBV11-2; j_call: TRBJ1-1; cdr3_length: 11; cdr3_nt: TGTGCCAGCAGCCAGACCTATGAAGCTTTCTTT; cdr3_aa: CASSQTYEAFF
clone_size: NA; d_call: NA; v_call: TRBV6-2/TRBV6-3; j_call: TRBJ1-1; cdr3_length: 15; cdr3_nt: TGTGCCAGCAGTTACGTGCGGACAGCGAACACTGAAGCTTTCTTT; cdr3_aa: CASSYVRTANTEAFF
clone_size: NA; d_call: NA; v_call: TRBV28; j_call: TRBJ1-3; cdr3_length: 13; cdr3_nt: TGTGCCAGCAGTCCACCCGGGGGAAACACCATATATTTT; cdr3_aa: CASSPPGGNTIYF
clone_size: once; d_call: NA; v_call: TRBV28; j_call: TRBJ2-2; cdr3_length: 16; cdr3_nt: TGTGCCAGCAGTGAGGTATCGGACGGCGGGACCGGGGAGCTGTTTTTT; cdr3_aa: CASSEVSDGGTGELFF
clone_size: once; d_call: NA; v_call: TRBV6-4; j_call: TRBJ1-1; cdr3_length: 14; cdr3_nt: TGTGCCAGCAGTGACCGGGGCAGGAGGACTGAAGCTTTCTTT; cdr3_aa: CASSDRGRRTEAFF
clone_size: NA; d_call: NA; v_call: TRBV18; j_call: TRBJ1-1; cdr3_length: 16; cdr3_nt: TGTGCCAGCTCACCAATTGAGGGCGGATTGAACACTGAAGCTTTCTTT; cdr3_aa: CASSPIEGGLNTEAFF
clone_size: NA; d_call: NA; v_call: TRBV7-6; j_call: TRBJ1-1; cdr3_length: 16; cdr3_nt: TGTGCCAGCAGCTTAGGAGGAAGGGGTGGAAACACTGAAGCTTTCTTT; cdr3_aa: CASSLGGRGGNTEAFF
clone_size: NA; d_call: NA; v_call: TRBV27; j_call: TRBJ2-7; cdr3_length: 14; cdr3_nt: TGTGCCAGCAGCACCAACAGGGAAGGGTACGAGCAGTACTTC; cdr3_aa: CASSTNREGYEQYF
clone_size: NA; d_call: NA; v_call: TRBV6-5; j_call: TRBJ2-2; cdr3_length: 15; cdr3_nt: TGTGCCAGCAGTTTCGGGACTGCGAACACCGGGGAGCTGTTTTTT; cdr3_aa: CASSFGTANTGELFF
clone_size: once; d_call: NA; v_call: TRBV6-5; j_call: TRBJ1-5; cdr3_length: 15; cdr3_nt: TGTGCCAGCAGTTACGATGGGTATAGCAATCAGCCCCAGCATTTT; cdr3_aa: CASSYDGYSNQPQHF
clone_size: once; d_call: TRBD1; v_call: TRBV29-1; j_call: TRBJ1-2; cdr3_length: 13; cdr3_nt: TGCAGCGTTGAAGGACAGGGGGGCTATGGCTACACCTTC; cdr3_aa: CSVEGQGGYGYTF
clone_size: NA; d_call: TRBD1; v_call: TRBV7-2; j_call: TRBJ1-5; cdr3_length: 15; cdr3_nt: TGTGCCAGCAGCTTCGCCGGGACAGGATATCAGCCCCAGCATTTT; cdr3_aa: CASSFAGTGYQPQHF
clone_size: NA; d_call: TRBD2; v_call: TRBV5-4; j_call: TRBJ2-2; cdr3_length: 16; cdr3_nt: TGTGCCAGCGCCCCCCTAGCGGGTGCGAACACCGGGGAGCTGTTTTTT; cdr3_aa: CASAPLAGANTGELFF
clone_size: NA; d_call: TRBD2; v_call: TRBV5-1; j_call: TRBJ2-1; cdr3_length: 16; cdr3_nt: TGCGCCAGCAGCCCGGGAGCGGGGGGACCGTACAATGAGCAGTTCTTC; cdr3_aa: CASSPGAGGPYNEQFF
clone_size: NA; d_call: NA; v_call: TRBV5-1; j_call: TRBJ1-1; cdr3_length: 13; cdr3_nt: TGCGCCAGCAGCCCGCTTGGGAGCACTGAAGCTTTCTTT; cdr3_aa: CASSPLGSTEAFF
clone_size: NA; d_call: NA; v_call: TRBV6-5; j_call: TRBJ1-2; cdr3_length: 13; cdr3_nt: TGTGCCAGCAGGGGGAGGCCATCCTATGGCTACACCTTC; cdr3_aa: CASRGRPSYGYTF
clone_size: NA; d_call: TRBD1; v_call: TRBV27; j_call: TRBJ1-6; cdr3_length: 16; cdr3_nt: TGTGCCAGCAGTTTAGCAACCGGGACAGGGGGTTCACCCCTCCACTTT; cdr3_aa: CASSLATGTGGSPLHF